One and the same sample provided the 32 T cell receptor beta chains below, sequenced in a study of T cell repertoires in cytomegalovirus infection. A single record per CDR3 protein comes from TCRdb applying MiXCR to the reads. The sample consists of roughly 500,000 distinct CDR3 sequences, roughly 12% of them appearing once. Sample: PBMCs. These receptors were taken from a human donor in good health (CMV status not recorded). Some clones in this sample may be carry-over from other donors' samples.

V is TRBV29-1 and J is TRBJ1-2; 7 nucleotides align to TRBD1. J lost 3 bases, V lost 4 bases, and 8 bases had no gene match. This CDR3 region has 14 residues. CDR1 is SQVTM, CDR2 ANQGSEA, per germline. The CDR3 coding sequence is TGCAGCGTTGGTCCGAGACAGGGTGACTATGGCTACACCTTC. Residues: CSVGPRQGDYGYTF.

This clonotype has a handful of counts. The rearrangement links TRBV20-1 to TRBJ2-5; 8 bases are a match to TRBD1. Germline lookup yields CDR1 DFQATT and CDR2 SNEGSKA (reference sequence). The CDR3 is 14 amino acids. Germline trimming cut 3 bases from V and 3 bases from J; bases unmatched to any gene: 6. The CDR3 DNA sequence: TGCAGTGCTAGTAAACAACAGGGGGAAGAGACCCAGTACTTC. As protein: CSASKQQGEETQYF.

This chain links TRBV5-4 with TRBJ1-3, with 9 bases aligning to TRBD1. V lost 0 bases to trimming and J lost 0 bases; unmatched junction nucleotides: 4. This CDR3 has 17 residues. Per germline, CDR1 SGHNT and CDR2 YYREEE (reference sequence). The DNA of the CDR3 is TGTGCCAGCAGCTTGGGGGGACAGGGAGTCTCTGGAAACACCATATATTTT. Its translation: CASSLGGQGVSGNTIYF.

This clonotype was observed at least ten times. The chain links TRBV27 to TRBJ2-3, with 7 bases identical to TRBD1. CDR1 and CDR2 (germline): MNHEY, SMNVEV (reference sequence). J lost 3 bases, V lost 6 bases, and 3 bases had no gene match. The CDR3 runs 13 residues. The DNA for the CDR3 is TGTGCCAGCAGGGGACAGTCTACAGATACGCAGTATTTT. Encoded protein: CASRGQSTDTQYF.

The chain couples TRBV28 to TRBJ2-1; D is ambiguous. The V and J ends lost 2 bases and 7 bases respectively, with 15 bases between them. The CDR3 has 15 amino acids. Germline V gene lookup returns CDR1 MDHEN and CDR2 SYDVKM. The CDR3 nucleotides are TGTGCCAGCAGTTTAACGAGACCCTCGCCAAATGAGCAGTTCTTC. Translated, it gives CASSLTRPSPNEQFF.

This clonotype was counted between two and nine times. The rearrangement links TRBV20-1 to TRBJ2-1, with a tentative D call TRBD1 (6 bases). Trimming cost V 0 bases and J 13 bases, with 16 bases left between them. This CDR3 region has 13 residues. Germline V gene lookup returns CDR1 DFQATT and CDR2 SNEGSKA (reference sequence). The CDR3 coding sequence is TGCAGTGCTAGAGAGACAGGTGAAAGGAAACAGTTCTTC. This gives the protein CSARETGERKQFF.

This chain connects TRBV28 to TRBJ2-1; TRBD1 matches 7 bases. V shed 3 bases and J 6 bases; nucleotides not matched to a gene: 2. The CDR3 covers 13 residues. Germline V CDR1 and CDR2: MDHEN, SYDVKM. The DNA for the CDR3 is TGTGCCAGCAGTTTGAACAGGGGCAATGAGCAGTTCTTC. Translated: CASSLNRGNEQFF.

This clonotype has ten or more counts. This chain joins TRBV11-2 and TRBJ1-4, with D perhaps TRBD1 (5 bases). Trimming took off 7 bases at V and 3 bases at J, with 12 bases between the two ends. CDR3 length: 14 residues. The V gene's germline CDR1 is SGHAT and CDR2 FQNNGV. This CDR3 is CASTQGRANEKLFF. CDR3 coding DNA: TGTGCCAGCACCCAGGGACGGGCTAATGAAAAACTGTTTTTT.

This clonotype was counted at least ten times. The CDR3 coding sequence is TGTGCCAGCAGCCTAACACCCTACGGATACAATGAGCAGTTCTTC. Protein sequence: CASSLTPYGYNEQFF. The gene calls are TRBV7-2 and TRBJ2-1; D unresolved. V lost 5 bases to trimming and J lost 4 bases, with 15 bases between them. This CDR3 comprises 15 residues. CDR1 and CDR2 from the germline V gene are SGHTA and FQGNSA.

This clonotype was counted many times. V usage is TRBV19 and J usage is TRBJ2-5, with 9 bases lining up with TRBD2. CDR3 length: 15 amino acids. The ends lost 3 bases at V and 2 bases at J; junction bases unmatched: 4. Per germline, CDR1 LNHDA and CDR2 SQIVND (reference sequence). The CDR3 DNA follows: TGTGCCAGTAGTATCCCGACTAGCGGACAAGAGACCCAGTACTTC. Its protein is CASSIPTSGQETQYF.

This clonotype was observed a handful of times. This chain links TRBV19 with TRBJ2-1; tentatively, D is TRBD2 (6 bases). Germline assignment: CDR1 LNHDA and CDR2 SQIVND (reference sequence). The CDR3 has 13 amino acids. V was pared by 5 bases and J by 9 bases, with 14 bases between. This chain's CDR3 is CASSVPGDSEQFF. As DNA, the CDR3 is TGTGCCAGTAGTGTCCCGGGAGACAGTGAGCAGTTCTTC.

This clonotype appeared many times. V usage is TRBV7-2 and J usage is TRBJ2-7, with 7 bases identical to TRBD1. Per germline, CDR1 SGHTA and CDR2 FQGNSA. V shed 4 bases and J 6 bases; nucleotides not matched to a gene: 12. CDR3 size: 15 residues. CDR3 in amino acids: CASSSTDRRSGEQYF. The CDR3 DNA sequence: TGTGCCAGCAGCTCCACGGACAGGAGGAGTGGCGAGCAGTACTTC.

This clonotype was found many times. This chain links TRBV4-2 with TRBJ2-3, with TRBD2 as a possible D gene (7 bases). The V end lost 9 bases, the J end lost 2 bases, and 15 bases lay between the germline ends. The germline V gene encodes CDR1 LGHNA and CDR2 YNFKEQ. The CDR3 extends over 14 amino acids. Here the CDR3 DNA reads TGTGCCAGGGGGGGCGGGAGCTACACAGATACGCAGTATTTT. Residues: CARGGGSYTDTQYF.

This clonotype was counted only a few times. This rearrangement joins TRBV28 to TRBJ1-1; D might be TRBD1 (6 bases). V lost 4 bases to trimming and J lost 12 bases, with 15 bases between them. Germline assignment: CDR1 MDHEN and CDR2 SYDVKM. This CDR3 is 12 amino acids long. The CDR3 sequence: CASSSAGTRTFF. In nucleotides, the CDR3 is TGTGCCAGCAGTTCTGCCGGGACAAGGACTTTCTTT.

This clonotype was observed a handful of times. The gene calls are TRBV4-2 and TRBJ1-3, with 8 bases that match TRBD1. Germline values: CDR1 LGHNA, CDR2 YNFKEQ. This CDR3 region has 15 residues. Trimming at V came to 0 bases and at J to 4 bases, leaving 2 bases not matched to a gene. As DNA, the CDR3 is TGTGCCAGCAGCCAAGAAAGGACAGGGGGAAACACCATATATTTT. Translation gives CASSQERTGGNTIYF.

The chain uses TRBV20-1 and TRBJ1-1; TRBD1 might be the D (5 bases). The CDR3 runs 15 residues. Trimming took 3 bases from V and 1 from J, leaving 15 bases between them. From germline, CDR1 is DFQATT and CDR2 SNEGSKA (reference sequence). Here the CDR3 DNA reads TGCAGTGCTAGGGCTGTACAGGCCTGGAACACTGAAGCTTTCTTT. Its protein product is CSARAVQAWNTEAFF.

This clonotype has at least ten counts. This rearrangement joins TRBV10-2 to TRBJ2-5, with D possibly being TRBD2 (5 bases). V was clipped by 4 bases and J by 2 bases, with 20 bases between them. This CDR3 has 17 amino acids. Germline-derived CDR1 and CDR2 are WSHSY and SAAADI. The CDR3 sequence is CASSARASYLSQETQYF. The CDR3 DNA is TGCGCCAGCAGTGCGCGGGCATCATATCTTTCACAAGAGACCCAGTACTTC.

This clonotype showed up many times. The chain combines TRBV29-1 with TRBJ2-3; either TRBD1 or TRBD2 may fit D (6 bases each). Per germline, CDR1 SQVTM and CDR2 ANQGSEA. The CDR3 contains 15 residues. V gave up 5 bases and J gave up 10 bases, with 25 bases separating them. The CDR3 is CSVPSGASRGGAQYF. The CDR3 DNA reads TGCAGCGTTCCCTCGGGGGCTTCTAGAGGCGGTGCGCAGTATTTT.

In this sample, this clonotype turned up many times. V usage is TRBV27 and J usage is TRBJ1-5, with 11 bases identical to TRBD1. The CDR3 has 15 amino acids. Germline CDR1 and CDR2: MNHEY and SMNVEV (reference sequence). V shed 6 bases and J 6 bases; nucleotides not matched to a gene: 7. CDR3 sequence (DNA): TGTGCCAGCAGGAGGACAGGGGGCGGGGGTCAGCCCCAGCATTTT. Translating gives CASRRTGGGGQPQHF.

The chain couples TRBV28 to TRBJ1-4; D remains ambiguous. CDR1 is MDHEN and CDR2 is SYDVKM in the germline V gene. V was shortened by 6 bases and J by 1 base, with 21 bases between the two germline ends. CDR3 length equals 18 residues. CDR3 DNA sequence: TGTGCCAGCAGAACCCCGCGGAGGACGAAGGGAACTAATGAAAAACTGTTTTTT. It codes for CASRTPRRTKGTNEKLFF.

In its sample, this clonotype was seen a few times. The chain is built from TRBV5-6 and TRBJ2-7; TRBD1 matches 7 bases. V lost 0 bases and J lost 8; bases outside the gene matches: 8. This CDR3 contains 14 residues. CDR1 SGHDT and CDR2 YYEEEE come from the germline V gene. CDR3 amino acids: CASSLDPTGAQQYF. The CDR3 DNA is TGTGCCAGCAGCTTGGACCCCACAGGGGCCCAGCAGTACTTC. The whole variable domain, remainder taken from reference TRBV5-6 and TRBJ2-7, is DAGVTQSPTHLIKTRGQQVTLRCSPKSGHDTVSWYQQALGQGPQFIFQYYEEEERQRGNFPDRFSGHQFPNYSSELNVNALLLGDSALYLCASSLDPTGAQQYFGPGTRLTVT.

The sample holds many counts of this clonotype. The rearrangement joins TRBV9 to TRBJ2-3; 7 positions match TRBD2. This CDR3 is built from 16 residues. Trimming at V came to 4 bases and at J to 1 base, leaving 9 bases not matched to a gene. CDR1 and CDR2 from the germline V gene are SGDLS and YYNGEE. DNA for the CDR3: TGTGCCAGCAGCACCTCGACTAGCAGACGCACAGATACGCAGTATTTT. Translating gives CASSTSTSRRTDTQYF.

This clonotype was counted many times. The chain recombines TRBV7-9 with TRBJ2-4; the match to TRBD2 covers 7 bases. From germline, CDR1 is SEHNR and CDR2 FQNEAQ (reference sequence). V shed 5 bases, J shed 2 bases, and the junction held 6 bases outside the gene matches. This CDR3 has 15 amino acids. The CDR3 bases are TGTGCCAGCAGCGATACGCGGGAGTCCAAAAACATTCAGTACTTC. Protein: CASSDTRESKNIQYF.

The gene calls are TRBV5-1 and TRBJ1-6; TRBD1 aligns across 10 bases. CDR3 length: 16 amino acids. Germline V CDR1 and CDR2: SGHRS, YFSETQ. V was pared by 0 bases and J by 8 bases, with 5 bases of the junction left unmatched. This CDR3 is CASSLVGQGSHSPLHF. The CDR3 DNA reads as TGCGCCAGCAGCTTGGTGGGACAGGGGAGTCATTCACCCCTCCACTTT.

This clonotype was seen many times. The chain carries TRBV7-9 and TRBJ2-7, with D perhaps matching TRBD1 (7 bases). The V and J ends lost 1 base and 12 bases respectively, with 19 bases between them. CDR1 is SEHNR and CDR2 is FQNEAQ in the germline V gene (reference sequence). The CDR3 is 14 residues long. CDR3 amino acids: CASSLDGSGGTPYF. In DNA, the CDR3 is TGTGCCAGCAGCTTAGATGGGTCAGGGGGGACACCGTACTTC.

The chain joins TRBV20-1 to TRBJ2-1; 11 bases match TRBD1. The CDR3 runs 15 residues. Unmatched junction bases numbered 8, after V lost 2 bases and J lost 8 bases. Germline V lookup: CDR1 DFQATT, CDR2 SNEGSKA (reference sequence). CDR3 loop: CSARPGQGDWDEQFF. CDR3 nucleotides: TGCAGTGCTAGACCGGGACAGGGGGATTGGGATGAGCAGTTCTTC.

This clonotype occurred a few times. The V and J genes are TRBV28 and TRBJ1-6; 7 bases agree with TRBD1. Germline V gene sequence: CDR1 MDHEN, CDR2 SYDVKM. The CDR3 has 15 residues. V gave up 3 bases and J gave up 10 bases; unmatched junction bases: 9. CDR3 protein: CASSFSGQSFSPLHF. Here the CDR3 DNA reads TGTGCCAGCAGTTTCTCGGGACAGTCTTTCTCACCCCTCCACTTT.

The table lists this clonotype with many counts. Written as DNA, the CDR3 is TGTGCCAGCACCCATTTCCCGGGACTAGCGGGAAACAATGAGCAGTTCTTC. This gives the protein CASTHFPGLAGNNEQFF. The rearrangement uses TRBV28 and TRBJ2-1, with 13 bases lining up with TRBD2. Germline V lookup: CDR1 MDHEN, CDR2 SYDVKM. The J segment lost 5 bases and the V segment lost 7 bases, leaving 11 bases of the junction unmatched. This CDR3 region has 17 residues. Filled out from reference TRBV28 and TRBJ2-1, the complete variable domain reads DVKVTQSSRYLVKRTGEKVFLECVQDMDHENMFWYRQDPGLGLRLIYFSYDVKMKEKGDIPEGYSVSREKKERFSLILESASTNQTSMYLCASTHFPGLAGNNEQFFGPGTRLTVL.

This clonotype has a count of ten or more. V is TRBV12-3 or TRBV12-4 and J is TRBJ1-1, with 10 bases matching TRBD1. With V trimmed by 2 bases and J by 6 bases, 6 bases remained unmatched. There are 15 residues in the CDR3. The DNA of the CDR3 is TGTGCCAGCAGTTTATCCCCCGGACAGGGGGCTGAAGCTTTCTTT. Translation: CASSLSPGQGAEAFF.

This clonotype has ten or more counts. This chain joins TRBV30 and TRBJ2-7; a weak D match, TRBD2 (6 bases). The CDR3 sequence is 14 residues long. Deletions cut 0 bases from V and 3 bases from J, with 12 bases between. The germline V gene encodes CDR1 GTSNPN and CDR2 SVGIG (reference sequence). The CDR3 DNA reads as TGTGCCTGGAGTGTTGGGTTAGCGGTCTACGAGCAGTACTTC. This sequence encodes CAWSVGLAVYEQYF.

The J gene is TRBJ1-4, the V gene TRBV20-1; D is unresolved. Germline V gene lookup returns CDR1 DFQATT and CDR2 SNEGSKA (reference sequence). V was shortened by 4 bases and J by 1 base, with 7 bases between the two germline ends. The CDR3 covers 13 residues. The CDR3 loop reads CSATSETNEKLFF. The CDR3 DNA follows: TGCAGTGCTACGTCAGAAACTAATGAAAAACTGTTTTTT.

The J gene is TRBJ2-7, the V gene TRBV20-1; 7 nucleotides align to TRBD2. This CDR3 region has 13 residues. Germline V CDR1 and CDR2: DFQATT, SNEGSKA (reference sequence). The J segment lost 2 bases and the V segment lost 3 bases, leaving 4 bases of the junction unmatched. The CDR3 bases are TGCAGTGCTAGTGTGGGAGGGACCTACGAGCAGTACTTC. Its translation: CSASVGGTYEQYF.